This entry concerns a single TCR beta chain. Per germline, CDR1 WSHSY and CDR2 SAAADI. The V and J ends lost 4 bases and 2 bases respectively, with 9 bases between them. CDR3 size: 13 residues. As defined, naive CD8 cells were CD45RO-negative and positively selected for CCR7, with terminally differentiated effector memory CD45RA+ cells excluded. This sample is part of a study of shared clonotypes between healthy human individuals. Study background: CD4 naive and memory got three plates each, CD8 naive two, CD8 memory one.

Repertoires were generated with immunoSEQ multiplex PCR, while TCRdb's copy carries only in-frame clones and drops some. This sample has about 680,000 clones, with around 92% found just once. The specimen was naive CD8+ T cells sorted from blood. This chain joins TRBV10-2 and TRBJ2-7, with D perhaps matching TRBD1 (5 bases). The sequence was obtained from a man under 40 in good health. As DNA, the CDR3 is TGCGCCAGCAGTGTAGGGGTAACCTACGAGCAGTACTTC. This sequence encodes CASSVGVTYEQYF.